Each of the 23 T cell receptor beta chains below was sequenced from the same sample in a study of monozygotic twins with inflammatory bowel disease. TCRdb re-called the 5' RACE reads; every CDR3 protein appears as one record, without DNA. This table lists fewer than 110,000 distinct CDR3 sequences. The material sequenced was blood. Receptors originate from a human donor with ulcerative colitis or Crohn's disease, or a healthy co-twin of an affected twin (not recorded which).

The CDR3 spells CASSLHPGANEKLFF. The rearrangement joins TRBV7-7 to TRBJ1-4; there is no DNA to check the TCRdb D call of TRBD1. From germline, CDR1 is SSHAT and CDR2 FNYEAQ (reference sequence). The CDR3 is 15 residues long.

The chain couples TRBV20-1 to TRBJ2-7; TCRdb designates TRBD2, a call that cannot be tested without DNA. Germline V gene sequence: CDR1 DFQATT, CDR2 SNEGSKA (reference sequence). The CDR3 spans 13 residues. The chain's CDR3 is CSATGTSVYEQYF.

The chain combines TRBV7-3 with TRBJ2-2; with no DNA, the TCRdb D assignment of TRBD2 cannot be verified. This CDR3 contains 19 residues. Germline V CDR1 and CDR2: SGHTA, FQGTGA. This chain's CDR3 is CASSLMTSGGRRGSGELFF. Filled out from reference TRBV7-3 and TRBJ2-2, the complete variable domain reads GAGVSQTPSNKVTEKGKYVELRCDPISGHTALYWYRQSLGQGPEFLIYFQGTGAADDSGLPNDRFFAVRPEGSVSTLKIQRTERGDSAVYLCASSLMTSGGRRGSGELFFGEGSRLTVL.

The rearrangement joins TRBV6-1 to TRBJ2-7; TCRdb returns TRBD2, unconfirmable since there is no DNA. This CDR3 has 13 residues. Germline assignment: CDR1 MNHNS and CDR2 SASEGT. The CDR3 here is CASSDGPAYEQYF.

The genes are TRBV27 and TRBJ2-3; the D call of TRBD2 rests on TCRdb alone, since no DNA is present to check it. The CDR3 runs to 17 residues. Germline CDR1 is MNHEY and CDR2 is SMNVEV (reference sequence). CDR3 protein: CASSLRLAGGPRDTQYF.

The chain recombines TRBV7-2 with TRBJ2-3; checking the TCRdb D call of TRBD2 is not possible without DNA. Germline CDR1 reads SGHTA; CDR2 reads FQGNSA. This CDR3 is 12 amino acids long. CDR3 protein: CASSSGEGKSYF.

The CDR3: CASSPFVRETQYF. The rearrangement links TRBV18 to TRBJ2-5. The CDR3 contains 13 residues. CDR1 and CDR2 from the germline V gene are KGHSH and LQKENI.

The chain couples TRBV20-1 to TRBJ2-7; the TRBD1 assignment by TCRdb is unverifiable without DNA. Germline CDR1 is DFQATT and CDR2 is SNEGSKA (reference sequence). The CDR3 runs 15 residues. The CDR3 sequence is CSATSGTGASGEQYF.

The chain recombines TRBV5-4 with TRBJ2-1; the D call of TRBD2 rests on TCRdb alone, since no DNA is present to check it. Germline lookup yields CDR1 SGHNT and CDR2 YYREEE (reference sequence). The CDR3 is made up of 16 amino acids. The chain's CDR3 is CASSLGGTSGGDEQFF. The whole variable domain, remainder taken from reference TRBV5-4 and TRBJ2-1, is ETGVTQSPTHLIKTRGQQVTLRCSSQSGHNTVSWYQQALGQGPQFIFQYYREEENGRGNFPPRFSGLQFPNYSSELNVNALELDDSALYLCASSLGGTSGGDEQFFGPGTRLTVL.

The rearrangement links TRBV20-1 to TRBJ2-3; TCRdb proposes TRBD1, but this gene call is untestable without DNA. This CDR3 comprises 14 residues. Germline CDR1 DFQATT, CDR2 SNEGSKA (reference sequence). The CDR3 protein is CSASAGQSLDTQYF.

The gene calls are TRBV28 and TRBJ2-1; the TRBD2 assignment by TCRdb is unverifiable without DNA. CDR1 and CDR2 (germline): MDHEN, SYDVKM. There are 13 residues in the CDR3. The CDR3 region is CASSRTGRNEEFF.

The rearrangement links TRBV7-9 to TRBJ2-3. The CDR3 has 12 amino acids. CDR1 and CDR2 from the germline V gene are SEHNR and FQNEAQ (reference sequence). The CDR3 loop is CASSFAKDTQYF.

V is TRBV24-1 and J is TRBJ2-7; TCRdb outputs TRBD2, but without DNA this stays unchecked. The CDR3 is 13 residues long. Germline assignment: CDR1 KGHDR and CDR2 SFDVKD. CDR3 residues: CATSGREDYEQYF.

The V call is TRBV6-6, the J call TRBJ2-2; TCRdb's assignment of TRBD2 cannot be checked, as there is no DNA. This CDR3 spans 14 amino acids. Germline lookup yields CDR1 MNHNY and CDR2 SVGAGI (reference sequence). CDR3: CASTPSRTAGELFF.

This chain uses TRBV7-2 with TRBJ2-5; TCRdb picks TRBD2, but there is no DNA to check that call. Per the germline V gene, CDR1 is SGHTA and CDR2 is FQGNSA. The CDR3 runs 15 residues. The CDR3 sequence: CASSLSSGRTETQYF.

V gene TRBV6-5 combines with J gene TRBJ2-4; TCRdb's D gene call, TRBD1, goes unchecked for lack of DNA. CDR3 size: 18 residues. CDR1 is MNHEY, CDR2 SVGAGI, per germline. The CDR3 protein is CASSWPRERVSAKNMQYF.

The chain recombines TRBV3-1 with TRBJ2-3. Germline values: CDR1 LGHDT, CDR2 YNNKEL (reference sequence). CDR3 size: 13 residues. The CDR3 here is CASSRDTVSTQYF.

The rearrangement joins TRBV20-1 to TRBJ1-1; TCRdb's D gene call, TRBD1, goes unchecked for lack of DNA. The CDR3 length is 13 residues. Germline CDR1 and CDR2: DFQATT and SNEGSKA (reference sequence). The CDR3 is CSASPQGNTEAFF.

This sequence joins TRBV11-2 and TRBJ2-4; TCRdb lists TRBD1, though no DNA is available to test this call. Germline loops: CDR1 SGHAT, CDR2 FQNNGV. The CDR3 is made up of 17 amino acids. The CDR3 loop is CASRTYRGTRGSNIQYF.

The chain couples TRBV12-3 or TRBV12-4 to TRBJ2-7; TCRdb indicates TRBD2, and absent DNA this call remains unverified. The CDR3 extends over 14 amino acids. The CDR3 loop reads CASRWLASSYEQYF.

The chain recombines TRBV18 with TRBJ1-1. Looked up from germline, CDR1 is KGHSH and CDR2 is LQKENI. The CDR3 loop spans 13 amino acids. The CDR3 loop reads CASSPSGRAEAFF.

V is TRBV7-8 and J is TRBJ1-1. Germline values: CDR1 SGHVS, CDR2 FQNEAQ. The CDR3 sequence is 15 residues long. The CDR3 sequence: CASRPAAGMNTEAFF.

The genes are TRBV11-2 and TRBJ2-2; the TCRdb D gene call, TRBD2, has no DNA to confirm it. The CDR3 runs to 18 residues. In germline, CDR1 is SGHAT, CDR2 FQNNGV. The CDR3 is CASSLGGRLAPNTGELFF.